Listed below are T cell receptor beta chains from one sample, sequenced in a study of long-term antiretroviral therapy in people with HIV. Sequenced by immunoSEQ multiplex PCR; TCRdb stores in-frame clones only, minus some. This sample has about 43,000 clones, with approximately 89% found just once. The specimen was unsorted PBMCs, collected 0.1 years before starting antiretroviral therapy. The receptor source for this set is a woman aged 50 to 60 with HIV. Each CDR3 is given with its conserved first and last residue. The D gene is left open where the match is weak.

v_call	j_call	d_call	cdr3_nt	cdr3_aa
TRBV9	TRBJ1-2	TRBD1	TGTGCCAGCAGCCCCCGAACCGGGACAGTTTATGGCTACACCTTC	CASSPRTGTVYGYTF
TRBV2	TRBJ1-2	TRBD1	TGTGCCAGCAGCCCCGGACAGGGCGGTGACTATGGCTACACCTTC	CASSPGQGGDYGYTF
TRBV5-1	TRBJ2-2	TRBD1	TGCGCCAGCAGCTTTTCGGGACAGTTAAATTCGAACACCGGGGAGCTGTTTTTT	CASSFSGQLNSNTGELFF
TRBV5-1	TRBJ2-2	NA	TGCGCCAGCAGCCTAAGACCCCAAACCGAGGGGACCGGGGAGCTGTTTTTT	CASSLRPQTEGTGELFF
TRBV10-1	TRBJ2-1	NA	TGCGCCAGCATCCCCCGGGGGAGGAGCTCCTACAATGAGCAGTTCTTC	CASIPRGRSSYNEQFF
TRBV19	TRBJ1-5	TRBD1	TGTGCCAGTAGTCCGGTCGGGACAGGGGATCAGCCCCAGCATTTT	CASSPVGTGDQPQHF
TRBV27	TRBJ1-2	NA	TGTGCCAGCAGTTCCCCCTCCTCCAGGGGCAACTATGGCTACACCTTC	CASSSPSSRGNYGYTF
TRBV6-1	TRBJ2-3	NA	TGTGCCAGCAGTATCAATAGGCGGGGCGCAGATACGCAGTATTTT	CASSINRRGADTQYF
TRBV4-2	TRBJ2-2	NA	TGTGCCAGCAGCCAAGCGGATGGACCGAACACCGGGGAGCTGTTTTTT	CASSQADGPNTGELFF
TRBV5-4	TRBJ2-3	TRBD2	TGTGCCAGCAGCTTGTTGGACAGCGGGGGGAGCACAGATGCGCAGTATTTT	CASSLLDSGGSTDAQYF
TRBV2	TRBJ2-3	TRBD1	TGTGCCAGCAGTGACGGACAGGGAGCAGATACGCAGTATTTT	CASSDGQGADTQYF